These T cell receptor beta chains were read from a single sample in a study of blood T cell repertoires in COVID-19. Clones were sequenced by immunoSEQ multiplex PCR, and TCRdb holds only the in-frame ones, with some missing. The table records 150,000 to 200,000 clones, 92% of them present only once. Sequences were obtained from peripheral blood. The receptors were sampled from a man aged 25 to 40 with COVID-19, enrolled during active disease. Both conserved end residues are trimmed from each CDR3. Expanded clones are given a class, and other clones once, few, many or no size at all.

abundance	v_gene	j_gene	CDR3aa
.	TRBV10-3	TRBJ1-2	AITGQGAYGYT
.	TRBV7-2	TRBJ2-1	ASSSSPTRPERGKEQF
.	TRBV28	TRBJ2-7	ASRRSYEQY
once	TRBV13	TRBJ1-4	ASSLTPQGKEKLF
.	TRBV4-3	TRBJ1-6	ASSQEFGAGVGSPLH
.	TRBV7-9	TRBJ1-2	ASSLAPGYGYT
.	TRBV18	TRBJ2-2	ASSPQRRQGAGELF
.	TRBV7-2	TRBJ2-3	ASSFRAGYSTDTQY
.	TRBV4-1	TRBJ2-1	ASSQDREGVGYNEQF
.	TRBV6-2/TRBV6-3	TRBJ2-1	ASSYSKRFEQF
.	TRBV25-1	TRBJ1-5	ASTPTGYNQPQH
.	TRBV6-5	TRBJ2-3	ASSYQRGTRTDTQY
.	TRBV19	TRBJ2-3	ASIPRGTTDTQY
.	TRBV12-3/TRBV12-4	TRBJ1-2	AGHGSADGYT
.	TRBV7-7	TRBJ2-7	ASSLAQGRGYEQY
.	TRBV12-5	TRBJ2-2	ASGRQGALRLDTGELF
.	TRBV11-2	TRBJ2-1	ASSSRGTSGRYEQF
once	TRBV5-6	TRBJ2-5	ASSFPPATGGVYSETQY
.	TRBV12-2	TRBJ2-5	ASRLGAHGGYVQETQY
.	TRBV28	TRBJ1-5	ASRQGLQPQH
.	TRBV6-5	TRBJ1-2	AIRGGFNYGYT
.	TRBV7-9	TRBJ1-2	ASSLDLGAIGYGYT
.	TRBV19	TRBJ1-2	ATSRGTGPDYT
.	TRBV7-2	TRBJ2-1	ASSLDRAPGQF